The present T cell receptor beta chain was sequenced within a study of identical twins. Looked up from germline, CDR1 is DFQATT and CDR2 is SNEGSKA (reference sequence). The CDR3 has 12 amino acids. V lost 6 bases, J lost 9 bases, and 15 bases lay in between. One entry per CDR3 protein results from TCRdb running MiXCR on the 5' RACE reads. The sample has 450,000 or so distinct CDR3 sequences, roughly 24% seen once. This sample also belongs to another study, concerning T cells expressing NK-cell markers.

V gene TRBV20-1 combines with J gene TRBJ2-1; unclear D gene. The sequence was collected from a woman aged 18-30 years in good health. Input material: CD4+ T cells sorted from blood. CDR3 DNA: TGCAGTGCAGCTCGTTGGGTAGGTGAGCAGTTCTTC. Its translation: CSAARWVGEQFF.